Below are 6 T cell receptor beta chains sequenced from a single sample in a study of identical twins. TCRdb redid the calling of the 5' RACE reads with MiXCR, one entry per CDR3 protein. The table lists 1.5 million to 2 million distinct CDR3 sequences, more than 30% of them singletons, with over 0.25% in the top ten. Material for sequencing was cord blood. The receptor source for this set is a newborn girl in good health.

In this sample, this clonotype turned up a few times. This chain uses TRBV12-3 or TRBV12-4 with TRBJ2-1, with D possibly TRBD2 on 5 matching bases. CDR3 length: 13 amino acids. V was pared by 6 bases and J by 6 bases, with 12 bases between. CDR3 residues: CASRPGILNEQFF. The DNA of the CDR3 is TGTGCCAGCAGGCCCGGGATCCTCAATGAGCAGTTCTTC.

This chain uses TRBV2 with TRBJ2-1; D gene unclear. Germline CDR1 SNHLY, CDR2 FYNNEI. The CDR3 contains 15 residues. V lost 5 bases and J 2 bases, leaving 13 bases between the germline ends. The CDR3 DNA reads as TGTGCCAGCAGTTCGACCCCTCACCCCTACAATGAGCAGTTCTTC. Its protein product is CASSSTPHPYNEQFF.

This clonotype is a singleton in its sample. A much larger clone lies a single base off, so this may be a read error. The chain recombines TRBV10-3 with TRBJ2-4; D not certain. The V end was cut by 0 bases, the J end by 13 bases, with 19 bases between. Germline loops: CDR1 ENHRY, CDR2 SYGVKD. The CDR3 covers 15 residues. The CDR3 spells CAISESGGPAYGQYF. CDR3 sequence (DNA): TGTGCCATCAGTGAGTCAGGCGGCCCAGCCTACGGGCAGTACTTC.

The CDR3 loop reads CASSLPGTGTGELFF. The CDR3 DNA reads as TGTGCCAGCAGCCTACCCGGGACAGGGACCGGGGAGCTGTTTTTT. The V and J genes are TRBV11-2 and TRBJ2-2; 9 positions agree with TRBD1. The junction had 6 bases not matched to a gene; V was cut back by 5 bases and J by 5 bases. Germline V gene data show CDR1 as SGHAT and CDR2 as FQNNGV. The CDR3 sequence is 15 residues long.

The genes are TRBV12-3 or TRBV12-4 and TRBJ2-7; 9 positions agree with TRBD2. This CDR3 spans 15 amino acids. V gave up 3 bases and J gave up 7 bases; unmatched junction bases: 10. The CDR3 sequence is CASSFRSGGHNEQYF. For the CDR3, the DNA is TGTGCCAGCAGTTTTAGGAGCGGGGGGCACAATGAGCAGTACTTC.

CDR3 sequence: CSARGYSGGFYEQYF. DNA of the CDR3: TGCAGTGCTAGGGGGTATAGCGGGGGATTCTACGAGCAGTACTTC. The chain recombines TRBV20-1 with TRBJ2-7, with 9 nucleotides matching TRBD2. The trim removed 3 bases at V and 3 bases at J, leaving 9 bases unmatched. CDR1 and CDR2 from the germline V gene are DFQATT and SNEGSKA (reference sequence). The CDR3 runs 15 residues.